The T cell receptor (beta chain) described here comes from a study of blood T cell repertoires in COVID-19. Study context: Spain, Italy and the United States supplied samples that represented acute and convalescent COVID-19. From T cells, B-cell-depleted T cells, or PBMCs came the material, which was cDNA or gDNA.

Authors' methods: Amplifying reference gene primers gave estimates of nucleated cell counts. Profiled with immunoSEQ multiplex PCR; TCRdb holds only in-frame clones, not every one. V, J and clone size were drawn from that table, and D and trimming were deduced from the DNA. The sample comprises a few hundred thousand clones, approximately 81% of which are singletons, and roughly 3.6% rests with the top ten. The germline V gene encodes CDR1 MNHEY and CDR2 SMNVEV (reference sequence). Trimming removed 5 bases from V and 6 bases from J; junction bases left unmatched: 6. The CDR3 covers 15 residues. Sequenced sample: peripheral blood. The source of this sequence is a woman under 30 with acute or convalescent COVID-19. The chain carries TRBV27 and TRBJ1-6; TRBD1 matches 8 bases. The CDR3 loop is CASSTPGGSNSPLHF. The CDR3, as DNA: TGTGCCAGCAGTACCCCAGGGGGCAGTAATTCACCCCTCCACTTT.